These 29 T cell receptor beta chains were all obtained from the same sample, sequenced in a study of T cells in Graves' hyperthyroidism and ophthalmopathy (dated by TCRdb to the late 2010s). Library preparation employed multiplex PCR. Sequencing used an Illumina HiSeq 2000. The TCR beta CDR3 regions were amplified from the RNA transcripts. For the first round of RT-PCR on the TCR CDR3, the HTBI primer set was used together with the Qiagen OneStep RT-PCR kit. TCRdb redid the processing of the public reads, applying fastp at Q25 and MiXCR, and retained in-frame beta chains. Each CDR3 protein gets just one entry, which takes the most common genes and DNA from the rows behind it. The sample yields around 660,000 distinct CDR3 sequences; approximately 42% were counted once. The ten most abundant clones make up under 8% of the sample. The sequenced material came from peripheral blood or thyroid tissue (not recorded which). These receptors originate from an adult man with Graves' disease, either hyperthyroidism or ophthalmopathy (not recorded which).

This clonotype was detected a few times. The rearrangement uses TRBV12-3 or TRBV12-4 and TRBJ1-3; D call uncertain. CDR3 length equals 14 residues. The V gene lost 1 base and the J gene lost 2 bases, with 6 bases spanning the gap. The CDR3 loop reads CASSLGETGNTIYF. The CDR3 nucleotides read TGTGCCAGCAGTTTAGGGGAAACTGGAAACACCATATATTTT.

This clonotype was seen repeatedly, ten times or more. The chain links TRBV20-1 to TRBJ2-5; 8 bases line up with TRBD1. V shed 5 bases, J shed 1 base, and the junction held 6 bases outside the gene matches. There are 14 residues in the CDR3. The germline gives CDR1 DFQATT, CDR2 SNEGSKA (reference sequence). CDR3 DNA sequence: TGCAGTGCTGCCCGCGGGACAGGCCAAGAGACCCAGTACTTC. Protein: CSAARGTGQETQYF.

The chain employs TRBV15 and TRBJ1-1, with D possibly TRBD1 on 5 matching bases. Per the germline V gene, CDR1 is LNHNV and CDR2 is YYDKDF (reference sequence). This CDR3 has 16 amino acids. Trimming pared 2 bases from V and 6 bases from J, leaving 19 bases between. The CDR3 spells CATSRMPGGGRAEAFF. The DNA of the CDR3 is TGTGCCACCAGCAGAATGCCGGGGGGGGGAAGAGCTGAAGCTTTCTTT. Drawing the rest from reference TRBV15 and TRBJ1-1, the complete variable domain is DAMVIQNPRYQVTQFGKPVTLSCSQTLNHNVMYWYQQKSSQAPKLLFHYYDKDFNNEADTPDNFQSRRPNTSFCFLDIRSPGLGDTAMYLCATSRMPGGGRAEAFFGQGTRLTVV.

The V gene is TRBV5-1, the J gene TRBJ1-1; 9 bases agree with TRBD1. V trimming: 4 bases; J trimming: 2 bases; junction bases outside the gene matches: 9. The germline V gene encodes CDR1 SGHRS and CDR2 YFSETQ. The CDR3 sequence is 16 residues long. As DNA, the CDR3 is TGCGCCAGCAGCGCCGGCCTGACAGGGGGAAACACTGAAGCTTTCTTT. Its protein is CASSAGLTGGNTEAFF.

As to this clonotype: Given a much more abundant clone one base away, this may be a read error. The CDR3 does not end in the conserved phenylalanine or tryptophan, so this is likely a read error. This rearrangement joins TRBV11-2 to TRBJ1-1, with D unclear. The CDR3 consists of 12 residues. CDR1 and CDR2 (germline): SGHAT, FQNNGV. V lost 5 bases and J lost 5, with 9 bases in between. The CDR3: CASSPIGTEAFL. As DNA, the CDR3 is TGTGCCAGCAGCCCTATAGGAACTGAAGCTTTCCTT.

In regard to this clonotype: With a much larger clone just one base away, this may be a read error. V and J are TRBV7-2 and TRBJ1-5; 12 bases line up with TRBD1. CDR3 length equals 16 residues. CDR1 SGHTA and CDR2 FQGNSA come from the germline V gene. CDR3 in DNA: TGTGCCTGCAGCTCGGGGACAGGGGGCGGTAATCAGCCCCAGCATTTT. It encodes CACSSGTGGGNQPQHF.

This clonotype was counted only a few times. The chain carries TRBV20-1 and TRBJ2-7, with D maybe TRBD1 (6 bases). Trimming stripped 1 base from V and 1 base from J, with 11 bases between. The CDR3 covers 14 residues. Germline CDR1 reads DFQATT; CDR2 reads SNEGSKA (reference sequence). The CDR3 protein is CSARVQTGSYEQYF. CDR3 nucleotides: TGCAGTGCTAGAGTCCAGACAGGATCCTACGAGCAGTACTTC.

Points on this clonotype: The DNA is left out, because the CDR3 cannot be placed on it with certainty; the CDR3 is given as TCRdb lists it. The chain links TRBV12-3 or TRBV12-4 to TRBJ1-1; the table names TRBD1, a call not compared with the DNA. Termini included, the CDR3 measures 14 amino acids. CDR3: CASSEAIVAGGAFF.

The table lists this clonotype with a few counts. The CDR3: CASSRTATGGYGYTF. CDR3 sequence (DNA): TGTGCCAGCAGCAGGACAGCCACGGGAGGCTATGGCTACACCTTC. The J gene is TRBJ1-2, the V gene TRBV6-6, with D tentatively TRBD1 (6 bases). This CDR3 is built from 15 residues. Germline V gives CDR1 MNHNY, CDR2 SVGAGI (reference sequence). Trimming left V 6 bases short and J 4 bases short, with 18 bases between.

This clonotype was seen a few times. The rearrangement joins TRBV29-1 to TRBJ1-1; possible D gene TRBD1, 6 bases. The V and J ends lost 3 bases and 1 base respectively, with 12 bases between them. The germline V gene encodes CDR1 SQVTM and CDR2 ANQGSEA. The CDR3 contains 14 residues. The CDR3 region is CSVDTSGANTEAFF. CDR3 in DNA: TGCAGCGTTGATACCTCAGGGGCGAACACTGAAGCTTTCTTT.

This clonotype was seen once. The V call is TRBV6-1, the J call TRBJ2-5, with 14 bases matching TRBD2. The ends lost 5 bases at V and 1 base at J; junction bases unmatched: 3. Germline CDR1 is MNHNS and CDR2 is SASEGT. This CDR3 is built from 16 residues. In nucleotides, the CDR3 is TGTGCCAGCAGTCGGACTAGCGGGGGGACCCAAGAGACCCAGTACTTC. Translated, it gives CASSRTSGGTQETQYF.

This chain links TRBV7-6 with TRBJ2-5, with a weak D call TRBD2 (5 bases). CDR3 length: 16 amino acids. Germline CDR1 SGHVS, CDR2 FNYEAQ. Between the trimmed V and J ends, which lost 3 bases and 5 bases, there was a span of 19 bases. CDR3 in amino acids: CASSFDLGSGGETQYF. CDR3 coding DNA: TGTGCCAGCAGCTTTGACCTAGGGAGCGGTGGGGAGACCCAGTACTTC.

The chain uses TRBV7-9 and TRBJ1-2, with D perhaps TRBD1 (6 bases). The V end lost 5 bases, the J end lost 7 bases, and 23 bases lay between the germline ends. Germline V gene lookup returns CDR1 SEHNR and CDR2 FQNEAQ (reference sequence). The length of the CDR3 is 16 residues. This chain's CDR3 is CASSVEWGGATRGYTF. CDR3 nucleotides: TGTGCCAGCAGCGTTGAATGGGGGGGCGCGACGCGTGGCTACACCTTC.

This clonotype came up a few times. J is TRBJ2-7 and V is TRBV29-1; TRBD2 matches 8 bases. Looked up from germline, CDR1 is SQVTM and CDR2 is ANQGSEA. The CDR3 contains 12 residues. Trimming cost V 6 bases and J 5 bases; bases outside gene matches: 6. The CDR3 loop is CSVGGGRHEQYF. As DNA, the CDR3 is TGCAGCGTCGGGGGGGGCAGGCACGAGCAGTACTTC.

Comments on this clonotype: Germline and junction disagree at one end, which may indicate a read error. The chain joins TRBV5-5 to TRBJ1-1; D may be TRBD1 (6 bases). The CDR3 loop spans 15 amino acids. Germline loops: CDR1 SGHKS, CDR2 YYEKEE (reference sequence). CDR3 DNA sequence: TGCGCCAGCAGGCCCACAGGGATCTTCAACACTGAAGCTTTCTTT. Its protein is CASRPTGIFNTEAFF.

In this sample, this clonotype turned up a few times. The chain carries TRBV15 and TRBJ1-1; D perhaps matches TRBD1 (5 bases). Looked up from germline, CDR1 is LNHNV and CDR2 is YYDKDF (reference sequence). Trimming removed 0 bases from V and 4 bases from J, with 12 bases in between. CDR3 length equals 15 residues. The CDR3 protein is CATSRDRGGGTEAFF. Here the CDR3 DNA reads TGTGCCACCAGCAGAGATCGGGGGGGAGGCACTGAAGCTTTCTTT.

CDR3 region: CASSDGTGIQPQHF. The CDR3 DNA is TGTGCCAGCAGTGACGGGACAGGGATTCAGCCCCAGCATTTT. The rearrangement links TRBV25-1 to TRBJ1-5; 9 positions match TRBD1. This CDR3 is built from 14 residues. From germline, CDR1 is MGHDK and CDR2 SYGVNS. The V and J ends lost 3 bases and 6 bases, in that order; junction bases with no gene match: 3.

This clonotype appeared many times. V usage is TRBV29-1 and J usage is TRBJ1-2; maybe TRBD1 (5 bases). This CDR3 is 14 amino acids long. Germline V CDR1 and CDR2: SQVTM, ANQGSEA. V lost 3 bases to trimming and J lost 3 bases, with 14 bases between them. CDR3 in amino acids: CSVDDRRADYGYTF. CDR3 coding DNA: TGCAGCGTTGATGACCGCAGGGCTGACTATGGCTACACCTTC.

This clonotype has more than one count but fewer than ten. V is TRBV6-5 and J is TRBJ2-7; perhaps TRBD1 as D (5 bases). The V and J ends lost 6 bases and 4 bases respectively, with 10 bases between them. The germline gives CDR1 MNHEY, CDR2 SVGAGI. The CDR3 length is 12 residues. DNA for the CDR3: TGTGCCAGCAGGGCCCAGGGTTACGAGCAGTACTTC. It codes for CASRAQGYEQYF.

The CDR3 coding sequence is TGTGCCAGCAGTGCCACAGGCTCTGGAAAACTGTTTTTT. It codes for CASSATGSGKLFF. The chain combines TRBV6-6 with TRBJ1-4, with D perhaps TRBD1 (5 bases). CDR3 length: 13 residues. The germline V gene has CDR1 MNHNY and CDR2 SVGAGI (reference sequence). Trimming shortened V by 5 bases and J by 10 bases, and 14 bases separated the two germline ends.

CDR3 amino acids: CASSLARKTTSGKDTGELFF. The CDR3 DNA reads as TGTGCCAGCAGCTTAGCCCGAAAGACGACTAGCGGGAAGGATACCGGGGAGCTGTTTTTT. The V gene is TRBV7-9, the J gene TRBJ2-2; 11 nucleotides align to TRBD2. CDR1 and CDR2 (germline): SEHNR, FQNEAQ (reference sequence). Germline trimming cut 0 bases from V and 5 bases from J; bases unmatched to any gene: 14. This CDR3 contains 20 residues. Supplemented by reference TRBV7-9 and TRBJ2-2, the full variable domain reads DTGVSQNPRHKITKRGQNVTFRCDPISEHNRLYWYRQTLGQGPEFLTYFQNEAQLEKSRLLSDRFSAERPKGSFSTLEIQRTEQGDSAMYLCASSLARKTTSGKDTGELFFGEGSRLTVL.

The table lists this clonotype with many counts. V is TRBV24-1 and J is TRBJ2-7; D is unresolved. This CDR3 spans 13 amino acids. Deletions cut 3 bases from V and 5 bases from J, with 10 bases between. CDR1 is KGHDR, CDR2 SFDVKD, per germline. CDR3 loop: CATSDPAVDEQYF. The CDR3 DNA is TGTGCCACCAGTGATCCCGCCGTCGACGAGCAGTACTTC.

Many counts were recorded for this clonotype. The chain is built from TRBV15 and TRBJ1-1; D is undetermined. Trimming pared 1 base from V and 2 bases from J, leaving 5 bases between. This CDR3 is built from 13 residues. CDR1 LNHNV and CDR2 YYDKDF come from the germline V gene (reference sequence). DNA for the CDR3: TGTGCCACCAGCAGAGGTCAAAACACTGAAGCTTTCTTT. Translation gives CATSRGQNTEAFF.

J is TRBJ1-3 and V is TRBV11-2, with no clear D. The CDR3 contains 13 residues. Trimming removed 3 bases at V and 4 bases at J, with 7 bases between. Germline V gene lookup returns CDR1 SGHAT and CDR2 FQNNGV. The CDR3 DNA is TGTGCCAGCAGCTTTTTTTCCGGAAACACCATATATTTT. This encodes CASSFFSGNTIYF.

The gene calls are TRBV19 and TRBJ1-5, with no clear D. Germline CDR1 reads LNHDA; CDR2 reads SQIVND (reference sequence). V lost 6 bases to trimming and J lost 1 base, with 13 bases between them. This CDR3 is built from 15 residues. DNA for the CDR3: TGTGCCAGTAGGAGCGTCAGGAGGAGCAATCAGCCCCAGCATTTT. As protein: CASRSVRRSNQPQHF.

This clonotype was found a few times. The V and J genes are TRBV11-1 and TRBJ1-2; TRBD1 matches at 7 bases. Germline CDR1 SGHAT, CDR2 FQDESV (reference sequence). This CDR3 region has 15 residues. The ends lost 3 bases at V and 2 bases at J; junction bases unmatched: 6. CDR3 sequence: CASSLETGRNYGYTF. The CDR3 bases are TGTGCCAGCAGCTTGGAGACAGGGAGAAACTATGGCTACACCTTC. The full variable domain, completed using reference TRBV11-1 and TRBJ1-2, is EAEVAQSPRYKITEKSQAVAFWCDPISGHATLYWYRQILGQGPELLVQFQDESVVDDSQLPKDRFSAERLKGVDSTLKIQPAELGDSAMYLCASSLETGRNYGYTFGSGTRLTVV.

This clonotype was found many times. The CDR3 loop reads CASSGTGQGTYEQYF. The CDR3 bases are TGTGCCAGTAGTGGGACGGGACAGGGGACCTACGAGCAGTACTTC. The rearrangement uses TRBV19 and TRBJ2-7, with 10 bases aligning to TRBD1. V was clipped by 5 bases and J by 2 bases; unmatched bases: 6. CDR3 length: 15 amino acids. Per the germline V gene, CDR1 is LNHDA and CDR2 is SQIVND (reference sequence).

The chain couples TRBV25-1 to TRBJ1-4; unclear D gene. Germline lookup yields CDR1 MGHDK and CDR2 SYGVNS. V dropped 7 bases and J dropped 7 bases, with 10 bases sitting between them. The CDR3 has 12 residues. This CDR3 is CASTPDGEKLFF. CDR3 DNA: TGTGCCAGCACCCCAGATGGTGAAAAACTGTTTTTT.

This clonotype was seen more than once but under ten times. The J gene is TRBJ1-5, the V gene TRBV7-9, with a weak D call TRBD1 (5 bases). This CDR3 comprises 14 residues. Germline V gene sequence: CDR1 SEHNR, CDR2 FQNEAQ (reference sequence). V was cut by 5 bases and J by 7 bases, with 15 bases left in between. The CDR3 sequence: CASSNSGGGQPQHF. The CDR3 DNA is TGTGCCAGCAGCAACTCGGGGGGAGGGCAGCCCCAGCATTTT.